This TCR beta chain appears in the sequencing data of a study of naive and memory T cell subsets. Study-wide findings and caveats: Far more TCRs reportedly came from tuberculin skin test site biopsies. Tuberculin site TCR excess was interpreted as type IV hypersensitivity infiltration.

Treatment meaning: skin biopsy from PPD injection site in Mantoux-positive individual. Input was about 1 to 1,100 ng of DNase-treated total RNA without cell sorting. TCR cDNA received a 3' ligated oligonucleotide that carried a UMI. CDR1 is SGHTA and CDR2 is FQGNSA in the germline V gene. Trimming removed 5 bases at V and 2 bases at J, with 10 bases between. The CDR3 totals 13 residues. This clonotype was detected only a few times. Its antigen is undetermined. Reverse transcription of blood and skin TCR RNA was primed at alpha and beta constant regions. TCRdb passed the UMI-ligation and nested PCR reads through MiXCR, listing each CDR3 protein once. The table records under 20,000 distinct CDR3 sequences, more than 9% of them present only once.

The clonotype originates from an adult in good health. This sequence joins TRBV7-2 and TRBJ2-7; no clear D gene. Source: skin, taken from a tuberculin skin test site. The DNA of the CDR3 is TGTGCCAGCAGCCCCGGACCAGCCTACGAGCAGTACTTC. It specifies CASSPGPAYEQYF.